This TCR beta chain was found in a study of blood T cell repertoires in COVID-19 (dated by TCRdb to 2020 to 2021). For the study in its entirety: Samples covering the acute and convalescent phases of COVID-19 were provided by collaborators in the United States, Italy and Spain. The dataset comprised deeply sampled blood TCRbeta repertoires from subjects exposed to, actively infected with, or recovered from COVID-19. The sample metadata nearly always contained a de-identified subject ID, COVID-19 status, age in years and sex. The material from the prospective study consisted of cDNA or gDNA derived from T cells, B-cell-depleted T cells, or PBMCs. The repertoires were released in a freely available public database meant as a resource for research on the immune response to SARS-CoV-2. Samples came from the ongoing ImmuneRACE study (first 160 participants) plus 1,254 subjects from 6 global collaborators. Where available, HLA class I and class II types were obtained from metadata supplied by the sample provider rather than from assay-based typing. What the work shows at the level of the full study, not this receptor alone: How much clinical and demographic metadata was included differed by source and by participant, and the metadata was provided uncurated.

TCRbeta CDR3 regions were amplified from genomic DNA using the immunoSEQ Assay, a bias-controlled multiplex PCR. The authors processed their data as follows. Nucleated cell counts per sample were estimated from amplification of reference gene primers within the assay. To quantify the absolute abundance of each unique TCRbeta CDR3 rearrangement, sequence reads were collapsed and filtered. For each sample, productive Simpson clonality was calculated as the square root of Simpson's diversity index across productive rearrangements. What TCRdb holds here is the immuneACCESS table cut down to in-frame rearrangements. Part of the clones is not present; checked against another copy, under half of the missing clones reflect an unresolved V gene, and the others are unexplained. V and J calls plus clone size are reproduced from that table; the DNA served to infer D and trimming. The sample table lists approximately 230,000 clones, 88% of them with a count of one. The ten top clones hold just under 6.5% of the sample.

At one collaborating source in Seattle, patients were enrolled during active infection and were followed longitudinally through the course of disease. Each collaborating institution followed its own protocols to collect whole blood in K2EDTA tubes. For TCRbeta analysis, collaborators shipped samples as frozen whole blood, isolated PBMCs, or DNA extracted from either of those sample types. CDR1 KGHSH and CDR2 LQKENI were looked up in the germline V gene. After removal of 2 bases from V and 4 bases from J, the junction retains 0 bases not matched to a gene. The CDR3 runs 14 amino acids, cysteine and phenylalanine included. Of the read, only the CDR3 DNA is kept; its 42 bases are in frame from base 1. This clone was seen once. Which antigen it targets is not known. No base-level quality is on record; no much larger clone is a single base apart.

The sequence was obtained from a woman younger than 45 with COVID-19, enrolled during active disease. Sequenced input: peripheral blood. The chain is encoded by TRBV18 joined to TRBJ1-1, with 11 junctional bases fitting TRBD1. The nucleotides are TGTGCCAGCTCACCAGGGACAGGGGGCACTGAAGCTTTCTTT. It translates to CASSPGTGGTEAFF.